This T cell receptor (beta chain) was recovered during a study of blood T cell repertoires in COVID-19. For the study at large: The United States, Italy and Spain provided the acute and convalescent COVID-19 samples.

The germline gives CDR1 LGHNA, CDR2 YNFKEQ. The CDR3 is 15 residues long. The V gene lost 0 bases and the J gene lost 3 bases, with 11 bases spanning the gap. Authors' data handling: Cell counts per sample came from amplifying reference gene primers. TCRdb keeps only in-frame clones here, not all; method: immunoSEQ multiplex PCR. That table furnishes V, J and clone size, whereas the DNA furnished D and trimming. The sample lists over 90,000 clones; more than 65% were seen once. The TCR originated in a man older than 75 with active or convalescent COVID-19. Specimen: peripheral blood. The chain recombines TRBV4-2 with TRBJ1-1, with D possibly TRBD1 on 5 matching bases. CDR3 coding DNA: TGTGCCAGCAGCCAAGAGGGCAGGGCGTACACTGAAGCTTTCTTT. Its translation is CASSQEGRAYTEAFF.